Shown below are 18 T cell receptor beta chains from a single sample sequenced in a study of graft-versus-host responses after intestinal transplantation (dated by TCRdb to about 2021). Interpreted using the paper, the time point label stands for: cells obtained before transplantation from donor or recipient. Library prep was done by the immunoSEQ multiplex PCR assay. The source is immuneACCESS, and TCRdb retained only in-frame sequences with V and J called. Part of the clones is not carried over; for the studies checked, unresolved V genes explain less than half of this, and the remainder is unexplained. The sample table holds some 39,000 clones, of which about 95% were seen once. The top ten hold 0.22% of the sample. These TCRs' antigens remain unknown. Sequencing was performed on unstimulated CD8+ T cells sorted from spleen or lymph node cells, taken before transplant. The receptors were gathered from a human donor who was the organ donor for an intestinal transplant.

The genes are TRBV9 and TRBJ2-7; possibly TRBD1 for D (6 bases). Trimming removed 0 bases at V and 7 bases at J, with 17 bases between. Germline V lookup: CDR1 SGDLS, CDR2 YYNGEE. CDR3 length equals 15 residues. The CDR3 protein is CASSVERQGSGEQYF. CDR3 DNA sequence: TGTGCCAGCAGCGTAGAGAGGCAGGGGTCCGGAGAGCAGTACTTC.

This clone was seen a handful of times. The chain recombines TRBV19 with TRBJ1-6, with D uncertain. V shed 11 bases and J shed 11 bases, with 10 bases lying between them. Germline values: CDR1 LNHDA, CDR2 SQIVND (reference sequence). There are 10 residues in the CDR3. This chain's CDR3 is CADGGAPLHF. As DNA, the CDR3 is TGTGCCGACGGAGGTGCACCCCTCCACTTT.

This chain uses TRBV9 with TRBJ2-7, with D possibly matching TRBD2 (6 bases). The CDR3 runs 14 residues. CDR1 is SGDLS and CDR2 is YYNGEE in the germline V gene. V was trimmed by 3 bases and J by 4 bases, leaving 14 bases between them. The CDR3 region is CASSGGGVGYEQYF. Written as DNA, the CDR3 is TGTGCCAGCAGCGGGGGCGGGGTAGGTTACGAGCAGTACTTC.

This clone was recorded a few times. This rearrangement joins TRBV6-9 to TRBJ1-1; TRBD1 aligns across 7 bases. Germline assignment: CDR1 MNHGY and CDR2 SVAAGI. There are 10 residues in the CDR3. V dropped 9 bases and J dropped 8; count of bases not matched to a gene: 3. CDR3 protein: CARTGCEAFF. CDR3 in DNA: TGTGCCAGGACAGGGTGCGAAGCTTTCTTT.

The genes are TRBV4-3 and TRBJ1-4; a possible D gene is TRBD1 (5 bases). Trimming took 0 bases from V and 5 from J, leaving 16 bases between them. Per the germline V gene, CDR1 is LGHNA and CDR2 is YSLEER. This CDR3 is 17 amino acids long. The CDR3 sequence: CASSQDRSQGVNEKLFF. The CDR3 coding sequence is TGCGCCAGCAGCCAAGATCGTAGTCAGGGAGTAAATGAAAAACTGTTTTTT.

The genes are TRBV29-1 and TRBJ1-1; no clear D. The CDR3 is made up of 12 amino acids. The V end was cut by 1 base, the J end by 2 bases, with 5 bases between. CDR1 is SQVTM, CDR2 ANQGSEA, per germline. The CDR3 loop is CSVEGINTEAFF. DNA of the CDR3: TGCAGCGTTGAAGGGATAAACACTGAAGCTTTCTTT.

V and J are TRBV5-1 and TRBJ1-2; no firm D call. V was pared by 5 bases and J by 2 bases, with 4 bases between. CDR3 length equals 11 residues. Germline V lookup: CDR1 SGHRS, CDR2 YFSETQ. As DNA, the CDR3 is TGCGCCAGCAGGGGGAACTATGGCTACACCTTC. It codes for CASRGNYGYTF.

The CDR3 sequence is CASSESLGDSYNEQFF. CDR3 in DNA: TGCGCCAGCAGTGAGTCGCTCGGCGACTCCTACAATGAGCAGTTCTTC. V usage is TRBV10-1 and J usage is TRBJ2-1; no reliable D call. CDR1 and CDR2 (germline): WNHNN, SYGVQD (reference sequence). The CDR3 spans 16 residues. The V and J ends lost 0 bases and 0 bases respectively, with 9 bases between them.

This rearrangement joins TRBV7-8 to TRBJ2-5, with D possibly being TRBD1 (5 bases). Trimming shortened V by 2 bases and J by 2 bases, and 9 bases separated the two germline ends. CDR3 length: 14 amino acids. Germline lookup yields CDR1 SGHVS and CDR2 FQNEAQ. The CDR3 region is CASSLWQGQETQYF. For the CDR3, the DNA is TGTGCCAGCAGCTTATGGCAGGGTCAAGAGACCCAGTACTTC.

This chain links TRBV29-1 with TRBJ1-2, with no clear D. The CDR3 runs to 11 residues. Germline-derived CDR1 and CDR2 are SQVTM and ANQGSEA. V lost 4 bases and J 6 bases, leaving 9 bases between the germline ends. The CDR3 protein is CSVVEGHGYTF. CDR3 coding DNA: TGCAGCGTTGTCGAGGGTCATGGCTACACCTTC.

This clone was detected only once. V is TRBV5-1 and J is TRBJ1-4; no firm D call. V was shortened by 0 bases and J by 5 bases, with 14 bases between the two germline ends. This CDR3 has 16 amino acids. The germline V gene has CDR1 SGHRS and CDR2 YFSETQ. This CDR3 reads CASSLESGPWNEKLFF. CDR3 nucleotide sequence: TGCGCCAGCAGCTTGGAATCGGGCCCCTGGAATGAAAAACTGTTTTTT.

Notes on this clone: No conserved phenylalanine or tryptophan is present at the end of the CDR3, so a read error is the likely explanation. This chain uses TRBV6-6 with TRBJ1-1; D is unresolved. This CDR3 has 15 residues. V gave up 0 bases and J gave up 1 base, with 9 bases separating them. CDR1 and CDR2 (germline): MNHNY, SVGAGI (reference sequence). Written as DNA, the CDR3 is TGTGCCAGCAGTTACTCCCCCACGGGGAACACTGAAGCTTTCCTT. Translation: CASSYSPTGNTEAFL.

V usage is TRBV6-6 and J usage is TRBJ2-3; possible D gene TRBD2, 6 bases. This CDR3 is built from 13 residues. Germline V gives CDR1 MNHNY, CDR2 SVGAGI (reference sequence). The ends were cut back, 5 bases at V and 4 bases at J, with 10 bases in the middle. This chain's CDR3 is CASSPAGPDTQYF. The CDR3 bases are TGTGCCAGCAGTCCAGCGGGCCCAGATACGCAGTATTTT.

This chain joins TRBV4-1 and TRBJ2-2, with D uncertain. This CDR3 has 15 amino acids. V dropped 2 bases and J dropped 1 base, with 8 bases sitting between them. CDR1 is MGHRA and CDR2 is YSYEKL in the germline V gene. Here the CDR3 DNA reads TGCGCCAGCAGCCAAAGGCAGGAGAACACCGGGGAGCTGTTTTTT. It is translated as CASSQRQENTGELFF.

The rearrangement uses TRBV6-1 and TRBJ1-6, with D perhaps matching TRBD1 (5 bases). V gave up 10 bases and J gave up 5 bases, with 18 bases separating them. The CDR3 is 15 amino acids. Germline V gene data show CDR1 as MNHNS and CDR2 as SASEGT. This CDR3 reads CATRVYPFDNSPLHF. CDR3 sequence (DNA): TGTGCCACCAGGGTTTATCCCTTCGATAATTCACCCCTCCACTTT.

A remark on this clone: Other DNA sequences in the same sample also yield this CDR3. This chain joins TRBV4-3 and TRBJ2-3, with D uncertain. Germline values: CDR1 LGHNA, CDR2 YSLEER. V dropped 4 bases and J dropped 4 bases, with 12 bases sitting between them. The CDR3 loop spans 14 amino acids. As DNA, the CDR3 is TGCGCCAGCAGCCCCAGATACGGTTCAGATACGCAGTATTTT. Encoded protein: CASSPRYGSDTQYF.

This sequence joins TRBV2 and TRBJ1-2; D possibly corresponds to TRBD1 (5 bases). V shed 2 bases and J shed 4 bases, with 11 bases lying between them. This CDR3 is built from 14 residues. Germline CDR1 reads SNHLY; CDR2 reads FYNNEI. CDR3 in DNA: TGTGCCAGCAGTGAAACGGGGGGGGGCTATGGCTACACCTTC. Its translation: CASSETGGGYGYTF. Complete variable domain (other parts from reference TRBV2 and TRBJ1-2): EPEVTQTPSHQVTQMGQEVILRCVPISNHLYFYWYRQILGQKVEFLVSFYNNEISEKSEIFDDQFSVERPDGSNFTLKIRSTKLEDSAMYFCASSETGGGYGYTFGSGTRLTVV.

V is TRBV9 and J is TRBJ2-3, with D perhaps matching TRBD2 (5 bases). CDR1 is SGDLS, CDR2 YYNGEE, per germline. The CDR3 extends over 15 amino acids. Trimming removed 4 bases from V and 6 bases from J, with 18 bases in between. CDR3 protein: CASSFQVAKEDTQYF. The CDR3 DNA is TGTGCCAGCAGCTTCCAGGTAGCGAAGGAGGATACGCAGTATTTT.